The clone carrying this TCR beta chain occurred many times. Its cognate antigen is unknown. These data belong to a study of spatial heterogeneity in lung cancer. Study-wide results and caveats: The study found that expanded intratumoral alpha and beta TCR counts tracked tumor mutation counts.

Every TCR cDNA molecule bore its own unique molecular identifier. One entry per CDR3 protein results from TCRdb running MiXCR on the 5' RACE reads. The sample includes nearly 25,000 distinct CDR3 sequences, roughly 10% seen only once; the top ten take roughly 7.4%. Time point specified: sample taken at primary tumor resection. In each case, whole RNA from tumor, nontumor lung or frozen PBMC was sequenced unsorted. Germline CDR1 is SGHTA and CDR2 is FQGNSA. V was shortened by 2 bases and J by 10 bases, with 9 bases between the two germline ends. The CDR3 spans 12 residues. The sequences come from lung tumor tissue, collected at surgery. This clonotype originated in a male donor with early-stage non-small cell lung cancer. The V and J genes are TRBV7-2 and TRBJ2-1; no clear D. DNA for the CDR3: TGTGCCAGCAGCTTAAGCCGGTTGGAGCAGTTCTTC. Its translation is CASSLSRLEQFF.